There are a few counts of the clone carrying this T cell receptor beta chain. Its cognate antigen is unknown. This CDR3 is also generated by other DNA sequences in the sample. These data originate in a study of cytomegalovirus exposure and HLA in healthy donors. Findings of the study overall: CMV serostatus was the only recorded immune exposure for donors. Rare TCR sequences predominated, though certain public TCRs were found in many donors. Overall, roughly 170 TCR beta chains were annotated as cytomegalovirus-associated.

The primer mix had 60 Vbeta and 13 Jbeta primers. Repertoires were generated with immunoSEQ multiplex PCR, while TCRdb's copy carries only in-frame clones and drops some. The sample shows approximately 130,000 clones, around 77% of them seen only once. The CDR3 runs 14 residues. Per germline, CDR1 SGHRS and CDR2 YFSETQ. Germline trimming cut 4 bases from V and 3 bases from J; bases unmatched to any gene: 3. Sequencing was carried out using PBMCs. The chain couples TRBV5-1 to TRBJ2-3, with 9 bases aligning to TRBD1. The clonotype originates from a man in his fifties in good health and CMV-seronegative. The CDR3 DNA sequence: TGCGCCAGCAGCCGGGACAGGGCGACAGATACGCAGTATTTT. Encoded protein: CASSRDRATDTQYF. Complete variable domain (other parts from reference TRBV5-1 and TRBJ2-3): KAGVTQTPRYLIKTRGQQVTLSCSPISGHRSVSWYQQTPGQGLQFLFEYFSETQRNKGNFPGRFSGRQFSNSRSEMNVSTLELGDSALYLCASSRDRATDTQYFGPGTRLTVL.